Presented here are 8 T cell receptor beta chains from one specimen sequenced in a study of T-cell reconstitution after alpha-beta-depleted transplantation in children. Unique molecular identifiers were incorporated into the prepared TCRbeta library. TCRdb itself ran the PCR reads through MiXCR, one entry per CDR3 protein. Of under 850,000 distinct CDR3 sequences in the sample, about 12% were seen once. This sample comprised PBMCs, obtained before TCRalphabeta/CD19-depleted stem cell transplant. These receptors originate from a girl aged 2 to 10 with congenital amegakaryocytic thrombocytopenia, due to receive a stem cell transplant.

This clonotype was observed many times. This chain links TRBV29-1 with TRBJ1-1; the D gene is possibly TRBD1 (5 bases). The CDR3 is 13 amino acids. Germline values: CDR1 SQVTM, CDR2 ANQGSEA. The V gene lost 0 bases and the J gene lost 5 bases, with 10 bases spanning the gap. CDR3 in DNA: TGCAGCGTTGAAGATAGCAGGGTTACTGAAGCTTTCTTT. It is translated as CSVEDSRVTEAFF.

This clonotype was recorded at least ten times. The V and J genes are TRBV10-3 and TRBJ2-5; 7 bases are a match to TRBD2. Germline CDR1 and CDR2: ENHRY and SYGVKD. With V trimmed by 0 bases and J by 1 base, 2 bases remained unmatched. The CDR3 has 15 amino acids. The CDR3 loop reads CAISESGLGQETQYF. The DNA of the CDR3 is TGTGCCATCAGTGAGTCTGGACTAGGCCAAGAGACCCAGTACTTC.

This clonotype was detected ten times or more. The rearrangement links TRBV29-1 to TRBJ1-1, with 8 bases identical to TRBD1. The trim removed 7 bases at V and 3 bases at J, leaving 7 bases unmatched. Germline CDR1 and CDR2: SQVTM and ANQGSEA. This CDR3 is built from 13 residues. CDR3 bases: TGCAGCGCGCGGGACAGGTCGGACACTGAAGCTTTCTTT. Its translation: CSARDRSDTEAFF.

This chain joins TRBV5-1 and TRBJ2-7, with 10 nucleotides matching TRBD2. The length of the CDR3 is 17 residues. Germline values: CDR1 SGHRS, CDR2 YFSETQ. Trimming at V came to 0 bases and at J to 3 bases, leaving 9 bases not matched to a gene. CDR3 DNA: TGCGCCAGCAGCTTGGCTAGCGGGAGTATGATCGGCTACGAGCAGTACTTC. Its protein is CASSLASGSMIGYEQYF.

Only a few counts were recorded for this clonotype. The chain recombines TRBV11-2 with TRBJ2-1, with TRBD1 matching over 11 bases. Germline loops: CDR1 SGHAT, CDR2 FQNNGV. The CDR3 consists of 13 residues. The junction had 1 base not matched to a gene; V was cut back by 0 bases and J by 12 bases. The CDR3 nucleotides read TGTGCCAGCAGCTTAGAGGACAGGGGGCGGCAGTTCTTC. This gives the protein CASSLEDRGRQFF.

A note on this clonotype: Just one base apart from a much larger clone, this may be a read error. V is TRBV5-4 and J is TRBJ2-5; unclear D gene. The CDR3 is 14 residues long. Germline CDR1 and CDR2: SGHNT and YYREEE (reference sequence). The CDR3 DNA sequence: TGTGCCAGCAGCCCAGACATAGGGCAAGAGACCCCGTACTTC. Protein sequence: CASSPDIGQETPYF.

This clonotype was counted ten times or more. CDR3 residues: CASSFTGTSLSNTGELFF. DNA of the CDR3: TGTGCCAGCAGCTTTACCGGGACTAGTCTTTCGAACACCGGGGAGCTGTTTTTT. This chain links TRBV7-3 with TRBJ2-2; 8 bases are a match to TRBD2. CDR1 is SGHTA, CDR2 FQGTGA, per germline. The CDR3 covers 18 residues. The J segment lost 0 bases and the V segment lost 3 bases, leaving 9 bases of the junction unmatched.

This clonotype has ten or more counts. The rearrangement uses TRBV15 and TRBJ2-6, with unresolved D. This CDR3 has 17 residues. The germline V gene has CDR1 LNHNV and CDR2 YYDKDF (reference sequence). V was cut by 0 bases and J by 0 bases, with 9 bases left in between. The CDR3 is CATSRDPFLSGANVLTF. For the CDR3, the DNA is TGTGCCACCAGCAGAGATCCCTTCCTCTCTGGGGCCAACGTCCTGACTTTC.